This T cell receptor (beta chain) was sequenced during a study of T cell repertoires in cytomegalovirus infection. For the study at large: The public TCR beta signatures pointed to both CMV infection and matching HLA type.

The CDR3 contains 20 residues. Germline CDR1 reads LNHDA; CDR2 reads SQIVND (reference sequence). The J segment lost 3 bases and the V segment lost 1 base, leaving 15 bases of the junction unmatched. Using its own MiXCR run on the reads, TCRdb lists one record per CDR3 protein. The sample records just under 550,000 distinct CDR3 sequences, more than 25% being singletons. Whole-study findings and limits: Cumulated frequencies of public TCR beta families served to identify carriers of CMV plus the relevant HLA. It was HLA-C-restricted CMV-specific TCR beta clonotypes that dominated the response ex vivo.

There are many counts of this clonotype. The target antigen is unknown. This receptor was taken from a human donor in good health (CMV status not recorded). Some clones in this sample may be carry-over from other donors' samples. The sequenced material came from PBMCs. J is TRBJ1-1 and V is TRBV19, with 12 bases identical to TRBD1. Here the CDR3 DNA reads TGTGCCAGTAGTATAGCCACCCCTAGGGGGACAGGGGGCATCGACACTGAAGCTTTCTTT. This codes for CASSIATPRGTGGIDTEAFF. The full variable domain, with the rest looked up from reference TRBV19 and TRBJ1-1, is DGGITQSPKYLFRKEGQNVTLSCEQNLNHDAMYWYRQDPGQGLRLIYYSQIVNDFQKGDIAEGYSVSREKKESFPLTVTSAQKNPTAFYLCASSIATPRGTGGIDTEAFFGQGTRLTVV.